This T cell receptor (beta chain) was identified in a study of T-cell reconstitution after alpha-beta-depleted transplantation in children. This clonotype has only a few counts. A TCRbeta library incorporating unique molecular identifiers was prepared. TCRdb re-called the PCR reads with MiXCR, one entry per CDR3 protein. The sample yields about 460,000 distinct CDR3 sequences, approximately 10% seen once. Germline assignment: CDR1 LGHNA and CDR2 YSLEER. V was cut by 0 bases and J by 10 bases, with 12 bases left in between. The CDR3 sequence is 13 residues long. This receptor was obtained from a child aged 2 to 10 with inherited bone marrow failure, due to receive a stem cell transplant. The sequences come from PBMCs, collected before TCRalphabeta/CD19-depleted stem cell transplant. The chain links TRBV4-3 to TRBJ2-5; D remains ambiguous. In nucleotides, the CDR3 is TGCGCCAGCAGCCAAGATTGGGGAAGCGACCAGTACTTC. Translation gives CASSQDWGSDQYF.